This TCR beta chain was identified during a study of PD-1 blockade in classical Hodgkin lymphoma. Study-wide results and caveats: Reasons behind the repertoire differences stay unclear, perhaps disease activity or earlier therapy. Before treatment, TCR diversity in newly diagnosed patients was reportedly lower than in healthy donors.

As regards this clone: Its specificity is not known.

The time point is: cycle 4 day 1 (C4D1), after more than five weeks of nivolumab. Relapses following autologous stem cell transplantation were seen in all patients, with brentuximab vedotin exposure varying. Thawed PBMCs were the source of CD4+ T cells, purified by magnetic negative selection. Responses achieved at best were complete response, partial response or progressive disease. This table comes from immunoSEQ multiplex PCR, and its TCRdb copy is limited to in-frame clones, with some not included. The sample consists of 9,000 to 13,000 clones, around 74% of them appearing once. The germline V gene encodes CDR1 SNHLY and CDR2 FYNNEI. There are 15 residues in the CDR3. The germline V and J ends were trimmed by 5 bases and 6 bases, with 17 bases remaining between them.

The receptor comes from a human donor with classical Hodgkin lymphoma. V gene TRBV2 combines with J gene TRBJ2-4; maybe TRBD2 (7 bases). Sequencing was performed on CD4+ T cells from blood, taken before the fourth cycle of nivolumab. DNA of the CDR3: TGTGCCAGCAGTATGACTAGCAGGGGCTCAAACATTCAGTACTTC. It specifies CASSMTSRGSNIQYF.